These 10 T cell receptor beta chains were all obtained from the same sample, sequenced in a study of blood T cell repertoires in COVID-19. Profiled with immunoSEQ multiplex PCR; TCRdb holds only in-frame clones, not every one. The table shows approximately 47,000 clones, with about 83% occurring only once. Sequencing was carried out using peripheral blood. The receptor source for this set is a woman in her sixties with acute or convalescent COVID-19.

This rearrangement joins TRBV7-8 to TRBJ1-3; 7 bases agree with TRBD1. The CDR3 has 16 residues. J was trimmed by 0 bases and V by 4 bases; bases with no gene match: 6. CDR1 is SGHVS, CDR2 FQNEAQ, per germline. DNA of the CDR3: TGTGCCAGCAGCTCCCGGACAGGACTCTCTGGAAACACCATATATTTT. Protein sequence: CASSSRTGLSGNTIYF.

The rearrangement joins TRBV5-1 to TRBJ2-3; 9 bases are a match to TRBD1. J gave up 9 bases and V 0 bases, and 11 bases lay outside the gene matches. This CDR3 is built from 16 residues. The germline V gene encodes CDR1 SGHRS and CDR2 YFSETQ. The CDR3 here is CASSLAGTGSQRTQYF. In nucleotides, the CDR3 is TGCGCCAGCAGCTTGGCCGGGACAGGGTCACAGAGGACGCAGTATTTT.

The chain links TRBV5-4 to TRBJ2-2; TRBD1 might be the D (6 bases). Germline lookup yields CDR1 SGHNT and CDR2 YYREEE (reference sequence). V was trimmed by 4 bases and J by 4 bases, leaving 17 bases between them. This CDR3 contains 16 residues. CDR3 bases: TGTGCCAGCAGCCTGCTTCTTGGGGGCCCCACCGGGGAGCTGTTTTTT. Amino acids: CASSLLLGGPTGELFF.

This chain joins TRBV6-5 and TRBJ1-5, with a possible D match to TRBD1 (5 bases). The CDR3 is 13 residues long. Germline V lookup: CDR1 MNHEY, CDR2 SVGAGI. Between the trimmed V and J ends, which lost 6 bases and 3 bases, there was a span of 9 bases. The DNA of the CDR3 is TGTGCCAGCAGCCAGGGTACCAATCAGCCCCAGCATTTT. Translated, it gives CASSQGTNQPQHF.

The chain uses TRBV4-1 and TRBJ1-1; 7 positions agree with TRBD1. J lost 7 bases, V lost 3 bases, and 14 bases had no gene match. The CDR3 extends over 16 amino acids. CDR1 and CDR2 (germline): MGHRA, YSYEKL. The DNA for the CDR3 is TGCGCCAGCAGCCAGAGCGACTCCGGGACAGCCTTTGAAGCTTTCTTT. It translates to CASSQSDSGTAFEAFF.

The V and J genes are TRBV6-1 and TRBJ1-2, with 7 bases identical to TRBD1. The V gene's germline CDR1 is MNHNS and CDR2 SASEGT. The CDR3 is made up of 14 amino acids. The J segment lost 6 bases and the V segment lost 2 bases, leaving 6 bases of the junction unmatched. Here the CDR3 DNA reads TGTGCCAGCAGTGAACAAAGGGGGCCTGATGGCTACACCTTC. It codes for CASSEQRGPDGYTF.

The J gene is TRBJ1-1, the V gene TRBV20-1, with D unclear. This CDR3 is built from 11 residues. Germline CDR1 and CDR2: DFQATT and SNEGSKA (reference sequence). V was pared by 1 base and J by 7 bases, with 7 bases between. The CDR3 region has the DNA TGCAGTGCTAGAGGAGCCTATGAAGCTTTCTTT. Amino acids: CSARGAYEAFF.

This clone appeared once. The chain recombines TRBV16 with TRBJ1-5; 10 bases align to TRBD1. Germline V gene lookup returns CDR1 KGHSY and CDR2 FQNENV. This CDR3 has 15 residues. V was clipped by 2 bases and J by 8 bases; unmatched bases: 6. DNA for the CDR3: TGTGCCAGCAGCCAAGCCCGGACAGGGGGTGAGCCCCAGCATTTT. The encoded protein is CASSQARTGGEPQHF.

V and J are TRBV4-2 and TRBJ2-5, with D perhaps matching TRBD2 (6 bases). Per germline, CDR1 LGHNA and CDR2 YNFKEQ. V dropped 1 base and J dropped 5 bases, with 20 bases sitting between them. The CDR3 loop spans 17 amino acids. CDR3 in amino acids: CASSQGFGSGVRETQYF. The DNA for the CDR3 is TGTGCCAGCAGCCAAGGCTTTGGTAGCGGCGTTCGGGAGACCCAGTACTTC.

V is TRBV9 and J is TRBJ2-5, with 9 bases aligning to TRBD2. The V gene end was trimmed by 1 base and the J gene end by 5 bases; junction bases not matched to a gene: 9. Germline CDR1 reads SGDLS; CDR2 reads YYNGEE. CDR3 length equals 16 residues. The DNA of the CDR3 is TGTGCCAGCAGCGTAACGGTTAGCGGGGGAGCGGAGACCCAGTACTTC. Amino acids: CASSVTVSGGAETQYF.